One T cell receptor beta chain is described in this entry. This specimen comes from a study of T cells expressing NK-cell markers. Synthesis of TCR beta cDNA relied on 5'RACE template switching carrying UMIs. After re-calling the 5' RACE reads, TCRdb lists one entry per CDR3 protein, DNA absent. Its listing shows about 410,000 distinct CDR3 sequences. This CDR3 is built from 14 residues. The chain joins TRBV12-3 or TRBV12-4 to TRBJ2-1; TCRdb's D gene call, TRBD2, goes unchecked for lack of DNA. The receptor comes from a woman between 45 and 65 years old in good health. Input material: blood T cells: a sorted CD56 or NKG2C T cell subset, CD4+ or CD8+ T cells, or bulk PBMC T cells (not recorded which). The CDR3 reads CASSLKEGLDEQFF.